The 13 T cell receptor beta chains presented below share a single source sample, sequenced in a study of cytotoxic CD8 clonotypes in ibrutinib-treated CLL. TCRdb's table, derived via immunoSEQ multiplex PCR, lists solely in-frame clones and lacks some. Of just over 200,000 clones in the sample, more than 65% were seen once. The sample in question was PBMCs, obtained after 12 months of ibrutinib treatment. The receptors here all came from a human donor with chronic lymphocytic leukemia.

The CDR3 loop is CASRRTGASGELFF. CDR3 nucleotide sequence: TGTGCCAGCAGGAGGACAGGGGCTTCCGGGGAGCTGTTTTTT. The V gene is TRBV2, the J gene TRBJ2-2; 9 bases are shared with TRBD1. The V segment lost 6 bases and the J segment 6 bases; nucleotides outside the gene matches: 5. The CDR3 length is 14 residues. Germline CDR1 reads SNHLY; CDR2 reads FYNNEI.

This clone appeared many times. The J gene is TRBJ1-4, the V gene TRBV7-8; 8 nucleotides line up with TRBD1. V lost 5 bases and J lost 5; bases outside the gene matches: 4. The CDR3 contains 14 residues. CDR1 is SGHVS, CDR2 FQNEAQ, per germline. Here the CDR3 DNA reads TGTGCCAGCAGCCCCGGACAGGGCAATGAAAAACTGTTTTTT. It translates to CASSPGQGNEKLFF.

This clone was seen only once. CDR3 DNA sequence: TGTGCCACCACGGACTCAGGGGTGGTCGGGGAGCTGTTTTTT. Protein sequence: CATTDSGVVGELFF. The chain combines TRBV2 with TRBJ2-2; D might be TRBD1 (6 bases). The CDR3 is made up of 14 amino acids. Germline CDR1 SNHLY, CDR2 FYNNEI. Trimming removed 10 bases at V and 7 bases at J, with 19 bases between.

The chain links TRBV2 to TRBJ1-6; 9 bases map to TRBD1. CDR1 SNHLY and CDR2 FYNNEI come from the germline V gene. CDR3 length: 16 amino acids. J lost 10 bases, V lost 6 bases, and 13 bases had no gene match. The CDR3 DNA is TGTGCCAGCAGGGCGGACAGGGGAGCCATAATCTCACCCCTCCACTTT. Its translation: CASRADRGAIISPLHF.

The sample holds one count of this clone. V and J are TRBV9 and TRBJ1-1; D not certain. CDR1 SGDLS and CDR2 YYNGEE come from the germline V gene. V lost 0 bases and J 1 base, leaving 4 bases between the germline ends. The CDR3 contains 13 residues. CDR3 residues: CASSVARNTEAFF. The CDR3 DNA sequence: TGTGCCAGCAGCGTAGCCAGGAACACTGAAGCTTTCTTT.

The V and J genes are TRBV27 and TRBJ2-6, with 7 bases that match TRBD2. There are 15 residues in the CDR3. Germline V CDR1 and CDR2: MNHEY, SMNVEV (reference sequence). The trim removed 4 bases at V and 0 bases at J, leaving 0 bases unmatched. CDR3 coding DNA: TGTGCCAGCAGTTCGGGGGGCTCTGGGGCCAACGTCCTGACTTTC. Protein product: CASSSGGSGANVLTF.

This rearrangement joins TRBV7-2 to TRBJ2-7; D is ambiguous. V gave up 2 bases and J gave up 3 bases, with 11 bases separating them. The germline V gene encodes CDR1 SGHTA and CDR2 FQGNSA. CDR3 size: 14 residues. The CDR3 bases are TGTGCCAGCAGCTTACAAATAACCCGCTACGAGCAGTACTTC. Protein sequence: CASSLQITRYEQYF.

CDR3 DNA: TGTGCCAGCAGACCTCCGGGACAGGGAGGCCAGCCCCAGCATTTT. Translating gives CASRPPGQGGQPQHF. The rearrangement joins TRBV6-5 to TRBJ1-5, with 9 bases lining up with TRBD1. Losses at the gene ends were 6 bases for V and 7 bases for J; bases not matched to a gene: 10. The CDR3 is 15 amino acids. CDR1 MNHEY and CDR2 SVGAGI come from the germline V gene.

The chain couples TRBV6-5 to TRBJ1-2; TRBD1 is a possible D gene (6 bases). The CDR3 spans 14 residues. The V end lost 2 bases, the J end lost 10 bases, and 17 bases lay between the germline ends. Germline V lookup: CDR1 MNHEY, CDR2 SVGAGI. This CDR3 is CASSYVNGAGDYTF. For the CDR3, the DNA is TGTGCCAGCAGTTACGTAAACGGGGCAGGGGACTACACCTTC.

The V and J genes are TRBV5-4 and TRBJ2-4; 9 bases line up with TRBD1. Looked up from germline, CDR1 is SGHNT and CDR2 is YYREEE (reference sequence). The V segment lost 3 bases and the J segment 6 bases; nucleotides outside the gene matches: 1. This CDR3 comprises 13 residues. The CDR3 here is CASSWTGANIQYF. CDR3 DNA sequence: TGTGCCAGCAGCTGGACAGGGGCAAACATTCAGTACTTC.

The chain has TRBV7-2 and TRBJ2-1; D uncertain. V shed 5 bases and J shed 0 bases, with 11 bases lying between them. In germline, CDR1 is SGHTA, CDR2 FQGNSA. The CDR3 has 15 amino acids. CDR3 bases: TGTGCCAGCAGCCCGGGCCCGAGCTCCTACAATGAGCAGTTCTTC. It translates to CASSPGPSSYNEQFF.

The rearrangement links TRBV28 to TRBJ1-5; D possibly corresponds to TRBD1 (5 bases). This CDR3 comprises 16 residues. The germline V gene encodes CDR1 MDHEN and CDR2 SYDVKM. Trimming removed 5 bases at V and 5 bases at J, with 19 bases between. CDR3 residues: CASSLGPPGRHQPQHF. The DNA of the CDR3 is TGTGCCAGCAGTCTGGGGCCTCCGGGAAGACATCAGCCCCAGCATTTT.

This rearrangement joins TRBV7-3 to TRBJ1-2; D not certain. This CDR3 has 14 amino acids. Germline CDR1 SGHTA, CDR2 FQGTGA. The V end was cut by 5 bases, the J end by 4 bases, with 14 bases between. The CDR3 DNA is TGTGCCAGCAGCCCCGCCCACAGTTCCTATGGCTACACCTTC. Translated: CASSPAHSSYGYTF. The variable domain in full, with the rest retrieved from reference TRBV7-3 and TRBJ1-2, is GAGVSQTPSNKVTEKGKYVELRCDPISGHTALYWYRQSLGQGPEFLIYFQGTGAADDSGLPNDRFFAVRPEGSVSTLKIQRTERGDSAVYLCASSPAHSSYGYTFGSGTRLTVV.